The T cell receptor beta chain under discussion was sequenced for a study of CD8 T cells in ankylosing spondylitis. Looked up from germline, CDR1 is DFQATT and CDR2 is SNEGSKA (reference sequence). The CDR3 extends over 10 amino acids. V gave up 5 bases and J gave up 3 bases, with 4 bases separating them. One entry per CDR3 protein results from TCRdb running MiXCR on the 5' RACE reads. The sample contains approximately 150,000 distinct CDR3 sequences, around 42% of which appear only once. Sequenced sample: synovial fluid, either unsorted or a sorted T cell fraction (not recorded which). This chain connects TRBV20-1 to TRBJ1-2; D is undetermined. This TCR came from a male donor with ankylosing spondylitis. Written as DNA, the CDR3 is TGCAGTGCTTCACACTATGGCTACACCTTC. Protein product: CSASHYGYTF.